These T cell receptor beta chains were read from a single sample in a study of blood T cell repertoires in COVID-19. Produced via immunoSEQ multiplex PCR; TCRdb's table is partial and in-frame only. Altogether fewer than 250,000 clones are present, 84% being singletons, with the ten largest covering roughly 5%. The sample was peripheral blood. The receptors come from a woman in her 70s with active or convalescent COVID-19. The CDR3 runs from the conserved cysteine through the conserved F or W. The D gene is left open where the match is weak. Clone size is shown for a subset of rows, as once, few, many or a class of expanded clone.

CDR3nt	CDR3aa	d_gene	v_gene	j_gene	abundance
TGTGCCAGCAGCTTAGTTAAGGGGGCTACCACTGAAGCTTTCTTT	CASSLVKGATTEAFF	TRBD1	TRBV11-2	TRBJ1-1	.
TGTGCCAGCATAAGCGGGTACCAAGAGACCCAGTACTTC	CASISGYQETQYF	.	TRBV2	TRBJ2-5	.
TGTGCTTGCAGTACGACTAGCGGGAGGGCCAGCACAGATACGCAGTATTTT	CACSTTSGRASTDTQYF	TRBD2	TRBV7-9	TRBJ2-3	.
TGTGCCAGCAGTAACCCGGGACAGCAGGCCTACGAGCAGTACTTC	CASSNPGQQAYEQYF	TRBD1	TRBV6-5	TRBJ2-7	.
TGCGCCAGCAGCCAGGGGGCACCAAGCGGGAGAAGAAACGAGCAGTACTTC	CASSQGAPSGRRNEQYF	TRBD2	TRBV4-1	TRBJ2-7	.
TGTGCCAGCAGTTTGGACGGGAGGGGAAACGAGCAGTACTTC	CASSLDGRGNEQYF	TRBD2	TRBV28	TRBJ2-7	.
TGCGCCAGCAGCTGGGACACAACTAATGAAAAACTGTTTTTT	CASSWDTTNEKLFF	.	TRBV4-1	TRBJ1-4	.
TGTGCCAGCAGCGTAGGCCCTGGGGGGGCTGCGAACACTGAAGCTTTCTTT	CASSVGPGGAANTEAFF	.	TRBV9	TRBJ1-1	.
TGTGCCAGCAGTTACTCGGTCCGATCTCTCAGGGGCTACACCTTC	CASSYSVRSLRGYTF	.	TRBV6-6	TRBJ1-2	.
TGTGCCAGCACACAGGGGAGTTTGTTAGTAGGCGAGCAGTACTTC	CASTQGSLLVGEQYF	TRBD1	TRBV6-6	TRBJ2-7	.
TGTGCCACCAGCAGGGCTGCGGGACTAGCGGCACAAGAGACCCAGTACTTC	CATSRAAGLAAQETQYF	TRBD2	TRBV15	TRBJ2-5	.
TGTGCCACCAGTGATCGGGAGACCCAGTACTTC	CATSDRETQYF	.	TRBV24-1	TRBJ2-5	.
TGCGCCAGCAGCTTGGGCCACCAGGGGTCGAATCAGCCCCAGCATTTT	CASSLGHQGSNQPQHF	.	TRBV5-1	TRBJ1-5	.
TGTGCCAGCAGCTGGCCGGTACAGGGTTCGGGAATGAACACTGAAGCTTTCTTT	CASSWPVQGSGMNTEAFF	.	TRBV5-6	TRBJ1-1	once
TGTGCCAGCAGTTTGGGGGCATCGTACGAGCAGTACTTC	CASSLGASYEQYF	.	TRBV27	TRBJ2-7	.
TGTGCCAGCAGCGAAGACAGGGGGCTTGAAGATACGCAGTATTTT	CASSEDRGLEDTQYF	TRBD1	TRBV7-2	TRBJ2-3	.
TGTGCCAGCAGTTTCCTCGGACAGGCGCGTCAGCCCCAGCATTTT	CASSFLGQARQPQHF	TRBD1	TRBV28	TRBJ1-5	.
TGCGCCAGCAGCTTGGCCCCTAGCGGGAAAGCGGATACGCAGTATTTT	CASSLAPSGKADTQYF	TRBD2	TRBV5-1	TRBJ2-3	.
TGTGCCAGCAGCCAACCCCCGACTAGCGGGAGGGCCTACAATGAGCAGTTCTTC	CASSQPPTSGRAYNEQFF	TRBD2	TRBV3-1/TRBV3-2	TRBJ2-1	.
TGTGCCAGCTCCCCTAATTTGTTTAACGACAGGGACCCCTCGGGGCCCCAGCATTTT	CASSPNLFNDRDPSGPQHF	TRBD1	TRBV18	TRBJ1-5	once
TGTGCCAGCAGTTTAGACAGATCTCCGAACACTGAAGCTTTCTTT	CASSLDRSPNTEAFF	.	TRBV28	TRBJ1-1	.
TGTGCCAGCAGCACGAGGACCGGGACAGTGAATTCACCCCTCCACTTT	CASSTRTGTVNSPLHF	TRBD1	TRBV7-9	TRBJ1-6	.
TGCGCCAGCAGCCAAGCATTTGAGGGTTCCTATGGCTACACCTTC	CASSQAFEGSYGYTF	.	TRBV4-1	TRBJ1-2	.
TGTGCCAGCAGGTCCGGACAGGGAACCTACAATGAGCAGTTCTTC	CASRSGQGTYNEQFF	TRBD1	TRBV14	TRBJ2-1	.